These 31 T cell receptor beta chains share one sample of origin, sequenced in a study of CD8 T cells in Susac syndrome. Random hexamers were used to reverse transcribe 0.5 to 1 ug of RNA. TCRdb itself ran the immunoSEQ multiplex PCR reads through MiXCR, one entry per CDR3 protein. Found here are 200,000 to 250,000 distinct CDR3 sequences, just over 90% of them singletons; the top ten hold approximately 0.072%. Sequencing input: CD4+ T cells from PBMCs. Receptors were obtained from a human donor with multiple sclerosis.

The rearrangement uses TRBV5-4 and TRBJ2-1; 11 nucleotides align to TRBD2. This CDR3 spans 17 amino acids. V lost 4 bases, J lost 0 bases, and 6 bases stayed unmatched. Germline assignment: CDR1 SGHNT and CDR2 YYREEE (reference sequence). CDR3 sequence (DNA): TGTGCCAGCAGCCCGCAAGGACTAGCGGGCTCCTACAATGAGCAGTTCTTC. This gives the protein CASSPQGLAGSYNEQFF.

The chain is built from TRBV7-8 and TRBJ2-7; perhaps TRBD1 as D (5 bases). Trimming left V 1 base short and J 9 bases short, with 13 bases between. Germline V gene data show CDR1 as SGHVS and CDR2 as FQNEAQ. The CDR3 has 13 residues. The CDR3 here is CASSLVLAGLQYV. Here the CDR3 DNA reads TGTGCCAGCAGCTTAGTTCTGGCAGGGTTGCAGTACGTC.

The chain links TRBV11-2 to TRBJ1-6; possible D gene TRBD1, 6 bases. Germline values: CDR1 SGHAT, CDR2 FQNNGV. The CDR3 sequence is 15 residues long. Trimming left V 4 bases short and J 9 bases short, with 16 bases between. CDR3 loop: CASSSIQGLGSPLHF. The CDR3 coding sequence is TGTGCCAGCAGCTCGATACAGGGTTTGGGTTCACCCCTCCACTTT.

The rearrangement uses TRBV12-3 or TRBV12-4 and TRBJ1-5; D is uncertain. The V end was cut by 3 bases, the J end by 0 bases, with 9 bases between. The CDR3 spans 15 residues. The DNA for the CDR3 is TGTGCCAGCAGTTTTCGGGAGTATAGCAATCAGCCCCAGCATTTT. Its protein is CASSFREYSNQPQHF.

The chain has TRBV10-3 and TRBJ1-2; 9 bases fit TRBD1. The CDR3 contains 14 residues. Unmatched junction bases numbered 11, after V lost 10 bases and J lost 5 bases. The germline V gene encodes CDR1 ENHRY and CDR2 SYGVKD. The CDR3 reads CATATLDRGYGYTF. CDR3 nucleotide sequence: TGTGCCACCGCTACCCTGGACAGGGGATATGGCTACACCTTC.

The chain carries TRBV14 and TRBJ1-2; perhaps TRBD1 as D (6 bases). V shed 4 bases and J shed 4 bases, with 10 bases lying between them. CDR3 length: 13 amino acids. The V gene's germline CDR1 is SGHDN and CDR2 FVKESK. The DNA for the CDR3 is TGTGCCAGCAGCCCGACAGGCCCCTATGGCTACACCTTC. Its translation: CASSPTGPYGYTF.

The rearrangement uses TRBV15 and TRBJ2-2; D unresolved. The V and J ends lost 0 bases and 6 bases respectively, with 11 bases between them. CDR1 LNHNV and CDR2 YYDKDF come from the germline V gene (reference sequence). The CDR3 extends over 15 amino acids. CDR3 loop: CATSRDLSQPGELFF. The CDR3 region has the DNA TGTGCCACCAGCAGAGATCTAAGTCAGCCCGGGGAGCTGTTTTTT.

The rearrangement links TRBV10-2 to TRBJ1-1; D unresolved. The CDR3 covers 13 residues. Trimming removed 10 bases at V and 4 bases at J, with 16 bases between. Germline lookup yields CDR1 WSHSY and CDR2 SAAADI. The CDR3 coding sequence is TGCGCCATCGGGGAGGGCCCGGGCACTGAAGCTTTCTTT. This codes for CAIGEGPGTEAFF.

The chain uses TRBV1 and TRBJ1-1; the table's D gene call, TRBD1, was not cross checked with the DNA. TRBV1 is a listed pseudogene. The CDR3 is 19 amino acids. CDR3 loop: CTSSHEPGQGAVWNTEAFF. The DNA for the CDR3 is TGCACCAGCAGCCATGAGCCGGGACAGGGGGCGGTCTGGAACACTGAAGCTTTCTTT.

The chain recombines TRBV20-1 with TRBJ2-2; maybe TRBD1 (5 bases). V was shortened by 5 bases and J by 2 bases, with 15 bases between the two germline ends. There are 15 residues in the CDR3. Germline V gives CDR1 DFQATT, CDR2 SNEGSKA (reference sequence). Written as DNA, the CDR3 is TGCAGTGCTTTTCCCGACAGCCCCAACACCGGGGAGCTGTTTTTT. This encodes CSAFPDSPNTGELFF.

This chain uses TRBV24-1 with TRBJ1-2, with 8 bases that match TRBD1. V shed 2 bases and J 8 bases; nucleotides not matched to a gene: 3. The CDR3 runs 13 residues. Germline assignment: CDR1 KGHDR and CDR2 SFDVKD. CDR3 region: CATSDYRGDGYTF. Written as DNA, the CDR3 is TGTGCCACCAGTGATTACAGGGGGGACGGCTACACCTTC.

V is TRBV7-9 and J is TRBJ1-2; tentatively, D is TRBD1 (5 bases). Trimming stripped 8 bases from V and 5 bases from J, with 24 bases between. The CDR3 contains 16 residues. CDR1 is SEHNR, CDR2 FQNEAQ, per germline (reference sequence). The CDR3 loop is CASGTRDGNLRYGYTF. The CDR3, as DNA: TGTGCCAGCGGAACCCGGGACGGCAACTTAAGATATGGCTACACCTTC.

The chain recombines TRBV10-3 with TRBJ1-1, with D maybe TRBD1 (5 bases). This CDR3 spans 14 amino acids. Germline V gene lookup returns CDR1 ENHRY and CDR2 SYGVKD. Trimming stripped 6 bases from V and 4 bases from J, with 15 bases between. The CDR3 loop is CAISPGPTVTEAFF. Written as DNA, the CDR3 is TGTGCCATCAGCCCGGGACCGACTGTCACTGAAGCTTTCTTT.

The CDR3 loop is CASSFRTGQETQYF. The CDR3 DNA follows: TGCGCCAGCAGCTTCCGGACAGGTCAAGAGACCCAGTACTTC. The chain has TRBV5-1 and TRBJ2-5; 7 nucleotides align to TRBD1. Per germline, CDR1 SGHRS and CDR2 YFSETQ. This CDR3 is built from 14 residues. After removal of 2 bases from V and 2 bases from J, the junction contained 3 bases not matched to a gene.

The rearrangement links TRBV15 to TRBJ2-2; no clear D. The germline CDR1 and CDR2 sequences are LNHNV and YYDKDF (reference sequence). The CDR3 extends over 16 amino acids. Between the trimmed V and J ends, which lost 1 base and 0 bases, there was a span of 9 bases. CDR3 sequence (DNA): TGTGCCACCAGCAGAGGTGGTGCGACGAACACCGGGGAGCTGTTTTTT. Its protein product is CATSRGGATNTGELFF.

A single count supports this clonotype. The rearrangement links TRBV19 to TRBJ1-2; a weak D match, TRBD1 (6 bases). Germline V gene sequence: CDR1 LNHDA, CDR2 SQIVND (reference sequence). CDR3 length equals 14 residues. Trimming cost V 1 base and J 2 bases, with 8 bases left between them. The CDR3 DNA follows: TGTGCCAGTAGTATAGGGACAGCGAACTATGGCTACACCTTC. Translating gives CASSIGTANYGYTF.

V gene TRBV24-1 combines with J gene TRBJ2-1, with 13 bases identical to TRBD2. Germline trimming cut 4 bases from V and 4 bases from J; bases unmatched to any gene: 9. This CDR3 is built from 18 residues. The germline V gene encodes CDR1 KGHDR and CDR2 SFDVKD. CDR3 region: CATSDPRTSGRVYNEQFF. As DNA, the CDR3 is TGTGCCACCAGTGACCCGCGGACTAGCGGGAGAGTGTACAATGAGCAGTTCTTC.

The V call is TRBV19, the J call TRBJ2-3; no clear D gene. Trimming removed 3 bases from V and 4 bases from J, with 5 bases in between. CDR3 length: 12 amino acids. CDR1 is LNHDA, CDR2 SQIVND, per germline (reference sequence). The DNA of the CDR3 is TGTGCCAGTAGTATGTTTGCAGATACGCAGTATTTT. Translated: CASSMFADTQYF.

This chain joins TRBV2 and TRBJ2-1; no clear D. Between the trimmed V and J ends, which lost 6 bases and 4 bases, there was a span of 10 bases. CDR1 is SNHLY and CDR2 is FYNNEI in the germline V gene. The CDR3 spans 13 residues. The CDR3 nucleotides read TGTGCCAGCAGCCGCGAGGTGTACAATGAGCAGTTCTTC. It translates to CASSREVYNEQFF.

The rearrangement joins TRBV27 to TRBJ2-1; D tentatively reads TRBD1 or TRBD2 (6 bases each). The germline V gene encodes CDR1 MNHEY and CDR2 SMNVEV (reference sequence). The CDR3 contains 13 residues. The V gene lost 5 bases and the J gene lost 6 bases, with 11 bases spanning the gap. DNA for the CDR3: TGTGCCAGCAGTCCCAGGGGAGGCAATGAGCAGTTCTTC. Its protein is CASSPRGGNEQFF.

The chain joins TRBV2 to TRBJ1-6; D unclear. V shed 1 base and J shed 6 bases, with 7 bases lying between them. CDR3 size: 14 residues. Per germline, CDR1 SNHLY and CDR2 FYNNEI. In DNA, the CDR3 is TGTGCCAGCAGTGAAGATGGGCCTAATTCACCCCTCCACTTT. Amino acid sequence: CASSEDGPNSPLHF. Combining the CDR3 with reference TRBV2 and TRBJ1-6 gives the whole variable domain EPEVTQTPSHQVTQMGQEVILRCVPISNHLYFYWYRQILGQKVEFLVSFYNNEISEKSEIFDDQFSVERPDGSNFTLKIRSTKLEDSAMYFCASSEDGPNSPLHFGNGTRLTVT.

This clonotype appeared once. The chain joins TRBV10-3 to TRBJ1-4, with TRBD1 as a possible D gene (5 bases). V lost 0 bases and J lost 8, with 10 bases in between. This CDR3 is 14 amino acids long. CDR1 and CDR2 (germline): ENHRY, SYGVKD. The chain's CDR3 is CAISESRWDEKLFF. CDR3 coding DNA: TGTGCCATCAGTGAGTCAAGGTGGGACGAAAAACTGTTTTTT.

V usage is TRBV7-9 and J usage is TRBJ1-1, with 7 positions matching TRBD1. The V gene's germline CDR1 is SEHNR and CDR2 FQNEAQ (reference sequence). V shed 6 bases, J shed 3 bases, and the junction held 13 bases outside the gene matches. This CDR3 has 16 residues. The CDR3 nucleotides read TGTGCCAGCAGTTCCCGGGACAGAATTTTTCACACTGAAGCTTTCTTT. This gives the protein CASSSRDRIFHTEAFF.

The chain links TRBV27 to TRBJ2-7; D is unclear. With 4 bases removed from V and 6 bases from J, the gap between germline ends came to 10 bases. The CDR3 is 12 amino acids. Per the germline V gene, CDR1 is MNHEY and CDR2 is SMNVEV (reference sequence). The CDR3 sequence: CASSSSPLEQYF. In DNA, the CDR3 is TGTGCCAGCAGTTCCTCCCCTCTCGAGCAGTACTTC.

The rearrangement joins TRBV6-5 to TRBJ1-2; TRBD1 aligns across 9 bases. The germline V gene has CDR1 MNHEY and CDR2 SVGAGI. This CDR3 has 13 residues. With V trimmed by 5 bases and J by 7 bases, 5 bases remained unmatched. The CDR3 region has the DNA TGTGCCAGCAGTCAACAGGGGGCTGGTGGCTACACCTTC. Its translation: CASSQQGAGGYTF.

This clonotype has just one count. V is TRBV7-2 and J is TRBJ2-3; tentatively, D is TRBD2 (5 bases). V was clipped by 7 bases and J by 0 bases, with 11 bases between them. CDR1 and CDR2 from the germline V gene are SGHTA and FQGNSA. This CDR3 spans 14 amino acids. DNA for the CDR3: TGTGCCAGCACGGGGTCCCACAGCACAGATACGCAGTATTTT. Translated, it gives CASTGSHSTDTQYF.

V and J are TRBV14 and TRBJ2-7, with D possibly matching TRBD2 (5 bases). Germline-derived CDR1 and CDR2 are SGHDN and FVKESK. CDR3 length: 12 amino acids. The germline V and J ends were trimmed by 7 bases and 2 bases, with 9 bases remaining between them. The CDR3 nucleotides read TGTGCCAGCACCCCCGGGGCCTACGAGCAGTACGTC. This gives the protein CASTPGAYEQYV.

The chain combines TRBV21-1 with TRBJ2-5; whether TRBD1, the table's D call, matches the DNA was not checked. TRBV21-1 is recorded as a pseudogene. This CDR3 region has 16 residues. The CDR3 DNA reads as TGTGCCAGCAGCAAAGAACAGGGGGCTAAGGGGGAGACCCAGTACTTC. Its protein product is CASSKEQGAKGETQYF.

The chain has TRBV6-6 and TRBJ2-3; D is unresolved. The ends were cut back, 2 bases at V and 1 base at J, with 10 bases in the middle. Germline CDR1 MNHNY, CDR2 SVGAGI (reference sequence). The CDR3 spans 15 residues. CDR3 in amino acids: CASSYVAGGTDTQYF. The CDR3 DNA reads TGTGCCAGCAGTTACGTGGCCGGCGGCACAGATACGCAGTATTTT.

This clonotype has only a few counts. The chain couples TRBV24-1 to TRBJ2-1; 7 positions match TRBD1. The CDR3 totals 16 residues. Germline CDR1 is KGHDR and CDR2 is SFDVKD. The ends lost 2 bases at V and 4 bases at J; junction bases unmatched: 7. The CDR3 DNA follows: TGTGCCACCAGTGATTCCGGGACAGCTTCGTACAATGAGCAGTTCTTC. It translates to CATSDSGTASYNEQFF.

This chain links TRBV9 with TRBJ1-2; D gene ambiguous. The CDR3 is 12 residues long. Germline CDR1 SGDLS, CDR2 YYNGEE. Trimming shortened V by 3 bases and J by 5 bases, and 8 bases separated the two germline ends. The CDR3 loop is CASSAPNYGYTF. The CDR3, as DNA: TGTGCCAGCAGCGCGCCCAATTATGGCTACACCTTC.